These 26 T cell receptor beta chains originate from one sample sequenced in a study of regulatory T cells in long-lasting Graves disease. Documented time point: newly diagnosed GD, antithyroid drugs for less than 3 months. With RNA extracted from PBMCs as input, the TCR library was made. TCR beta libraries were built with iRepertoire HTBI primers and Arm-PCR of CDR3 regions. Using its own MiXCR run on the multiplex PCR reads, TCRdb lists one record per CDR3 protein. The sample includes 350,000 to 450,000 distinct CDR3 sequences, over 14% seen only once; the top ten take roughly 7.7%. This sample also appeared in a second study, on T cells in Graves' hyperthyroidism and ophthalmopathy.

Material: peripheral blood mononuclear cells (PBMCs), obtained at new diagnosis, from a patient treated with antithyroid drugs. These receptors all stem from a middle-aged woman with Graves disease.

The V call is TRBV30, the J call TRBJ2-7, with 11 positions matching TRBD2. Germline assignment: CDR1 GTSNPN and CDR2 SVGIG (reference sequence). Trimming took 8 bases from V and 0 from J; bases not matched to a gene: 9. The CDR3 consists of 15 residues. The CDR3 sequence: CARETSGGFSYEQYF. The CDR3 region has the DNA TGTGCCCGCGAAACTAGCGGGGGTTTCTCCTACGAGCAGTACTTC. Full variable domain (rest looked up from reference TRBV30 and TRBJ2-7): SQTIHQWPATLVQPVGSPLSLECTVEGTSNPNLYWYRQAAGRGLQLLFYSVGIGQISSEVPQNLSASRPQDRQFILSSKKLLLSDSGFYLCARETSGGFSYEQYFGPGTRLTVT.

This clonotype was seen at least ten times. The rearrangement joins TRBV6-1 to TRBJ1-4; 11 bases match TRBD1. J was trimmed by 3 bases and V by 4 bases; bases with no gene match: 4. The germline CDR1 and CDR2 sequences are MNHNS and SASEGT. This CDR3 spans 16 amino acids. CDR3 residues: CASSGRDRGANEKLFF. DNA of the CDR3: TGTGCCAGCAGTGGCCGGGACAGGGGGGCTAATGAAAAACTGTTTTTT.

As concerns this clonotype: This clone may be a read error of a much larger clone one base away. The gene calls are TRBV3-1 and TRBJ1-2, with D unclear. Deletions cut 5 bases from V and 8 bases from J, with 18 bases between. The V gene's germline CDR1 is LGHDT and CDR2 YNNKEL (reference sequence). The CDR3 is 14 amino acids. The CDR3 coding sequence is TGTGCCAGCAGCAACCAGGTCCCCTTAGGAGGCTACACCTTC. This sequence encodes CASSNQVPLGGYTF.

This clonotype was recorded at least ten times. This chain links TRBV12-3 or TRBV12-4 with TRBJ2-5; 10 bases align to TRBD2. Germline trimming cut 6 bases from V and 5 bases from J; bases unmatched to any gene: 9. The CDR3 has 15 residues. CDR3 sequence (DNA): TGTGCCAGCAGGCCCGGACTAGCGGTGGGGGAGACCCAGTACTTC. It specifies CASRPGLAVGETQYF.

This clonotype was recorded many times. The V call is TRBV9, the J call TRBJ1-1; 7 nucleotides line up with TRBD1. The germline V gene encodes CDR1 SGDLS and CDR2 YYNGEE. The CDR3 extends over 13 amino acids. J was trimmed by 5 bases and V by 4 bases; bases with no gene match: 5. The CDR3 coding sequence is TGTGCCAGCAGCAGGGGGCGCGGAACTGAAGCTTTCTTT. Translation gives CASSRGRGTEAFF.

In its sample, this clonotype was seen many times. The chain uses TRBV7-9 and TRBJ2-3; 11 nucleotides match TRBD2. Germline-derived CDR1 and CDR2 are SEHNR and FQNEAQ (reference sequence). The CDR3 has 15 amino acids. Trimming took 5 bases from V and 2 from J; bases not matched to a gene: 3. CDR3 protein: CASSPTSGTTDTQYF. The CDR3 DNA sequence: TGTGCCAGCAGCCCGACTAGCGGGACCACAGATACGCAGTATTTT.

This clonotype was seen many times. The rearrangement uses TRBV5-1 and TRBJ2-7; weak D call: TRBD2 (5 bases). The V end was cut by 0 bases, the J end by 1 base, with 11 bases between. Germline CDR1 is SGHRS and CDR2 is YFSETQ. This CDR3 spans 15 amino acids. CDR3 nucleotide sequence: TGCGCCAGCAGCTTGGCCGGTAGCGTATCCTACGAGCAGTACTTC. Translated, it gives CASSLAGSVSYEQYF.

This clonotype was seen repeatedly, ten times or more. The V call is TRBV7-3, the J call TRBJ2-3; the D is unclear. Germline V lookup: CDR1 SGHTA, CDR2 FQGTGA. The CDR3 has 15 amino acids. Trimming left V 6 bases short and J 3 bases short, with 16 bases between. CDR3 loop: CASSPNAGGTDTQYF. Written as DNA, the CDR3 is TGTGCCAGCAGTCCTAATGCAGGCGGTACAGATACGCAGTATTTT.

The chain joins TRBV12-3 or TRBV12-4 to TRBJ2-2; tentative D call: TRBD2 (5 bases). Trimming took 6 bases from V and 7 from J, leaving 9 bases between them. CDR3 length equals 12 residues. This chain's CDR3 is CASSKEVGELFF. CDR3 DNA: TGTGCCAGCAGCAAGGAGGTCGGGGAGCTGTTTTTT.

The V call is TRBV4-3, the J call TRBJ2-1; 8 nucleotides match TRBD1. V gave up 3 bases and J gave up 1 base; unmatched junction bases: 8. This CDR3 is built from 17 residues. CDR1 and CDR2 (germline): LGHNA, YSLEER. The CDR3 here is CASSQGTGGLSYNEQFF. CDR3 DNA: TGCGCCAGCAGCCAGGGTACAGGGGGATTATCCTACAATGAGCAGTTCTTC.

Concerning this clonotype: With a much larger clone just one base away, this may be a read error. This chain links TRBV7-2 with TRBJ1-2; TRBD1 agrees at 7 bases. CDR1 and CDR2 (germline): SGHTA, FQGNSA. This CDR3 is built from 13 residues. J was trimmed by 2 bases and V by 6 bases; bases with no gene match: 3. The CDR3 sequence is CASREQGNYGYTF. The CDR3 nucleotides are TGTGCCAGCAGAGAACAGGGGAACTATGGCTACACCTTC.

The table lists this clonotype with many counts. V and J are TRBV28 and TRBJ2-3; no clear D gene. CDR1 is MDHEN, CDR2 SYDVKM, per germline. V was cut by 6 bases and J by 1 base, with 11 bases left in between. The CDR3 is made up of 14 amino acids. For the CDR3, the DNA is TGTGCCAGCAGCTTAGAAGGAGGCACAGATACGCAGTATTTT. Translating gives CASSLEGGTDTQYF.

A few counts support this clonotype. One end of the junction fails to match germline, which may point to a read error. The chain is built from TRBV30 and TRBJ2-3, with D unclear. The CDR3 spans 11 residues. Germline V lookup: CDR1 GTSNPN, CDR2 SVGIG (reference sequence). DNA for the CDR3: TGTGCCTGGAGTGTAGGGTATAAAGCGAATTTT. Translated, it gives CAWSVGYKANF. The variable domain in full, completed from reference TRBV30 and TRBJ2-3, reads SQTIHQWPATLVQPVGSPLSLECTVEGTSNPNLYWYRQAAGRGLQLLFYSVGIGQISSEVPQNLSASRPQDRQFILSSKKLLLSDSGFYLCAWSVGYKANFGPGTRLTVL.

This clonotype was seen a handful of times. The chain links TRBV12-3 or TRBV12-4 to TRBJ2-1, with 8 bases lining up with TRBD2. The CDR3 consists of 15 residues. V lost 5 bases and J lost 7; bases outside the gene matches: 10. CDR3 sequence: CASSTPGLAWNEQFF. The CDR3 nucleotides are TGTGCCAGCAGTACTCCCGGACTAGCTTGGAATGAGCAGTTCTTC.

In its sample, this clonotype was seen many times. CDR3 region: CASSGQVRTDTQYF. The DNA for the CDR3 is TGTGCCAGCAGTGGACAGGTTCGCACAGATACGCAGTATTTT. This chain connects TRBV2 to TRBJ2-3, with D perhaps matching TRBD1 (6 bases). CDR1 and CDR2 (germline): SNHLY, FYNNEI. This CDR3 is built from 14 residues. Trimming removed 4 bases from V and 1 base from J, with 9 bases in between.

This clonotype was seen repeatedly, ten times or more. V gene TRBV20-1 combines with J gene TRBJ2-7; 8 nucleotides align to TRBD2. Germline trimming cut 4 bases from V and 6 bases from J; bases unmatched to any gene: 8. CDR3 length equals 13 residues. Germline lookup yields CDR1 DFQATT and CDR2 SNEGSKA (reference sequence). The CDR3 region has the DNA TGCAGTGCTACGCAGCGGGAGTACGGCGAGCAGTACTTC. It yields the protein CSATQREYGEQYF.

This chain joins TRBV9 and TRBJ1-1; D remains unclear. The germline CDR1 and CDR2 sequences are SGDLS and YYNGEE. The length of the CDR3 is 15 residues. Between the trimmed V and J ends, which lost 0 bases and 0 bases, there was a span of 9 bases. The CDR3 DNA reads TGTGCCAGCAGCGTAGTCACGGGGTTGAACACTGAAGCTTTCTTT. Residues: CASSVVTGLNTEAFF. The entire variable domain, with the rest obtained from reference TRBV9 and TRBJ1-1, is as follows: DSGVTQTPKHLITATGQRVTLRCSPRSGDLSVYWYQQSLDQGLQFLIQYYNGEERAKGNILERFSAQQFPDLHSELNLSSLELGDSALYFCASSVVTGLNTEAFFGQGTRLTVV.

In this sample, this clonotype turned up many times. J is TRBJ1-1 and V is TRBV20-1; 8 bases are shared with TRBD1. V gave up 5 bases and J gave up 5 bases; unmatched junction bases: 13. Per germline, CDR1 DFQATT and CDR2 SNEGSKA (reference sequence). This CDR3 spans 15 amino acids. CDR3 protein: CSAGTQGALRTEAFF. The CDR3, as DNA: TGCAGTGCTGGAACCCAGGGGGCGCTGAGGACTGAAGCTTTCTTT.

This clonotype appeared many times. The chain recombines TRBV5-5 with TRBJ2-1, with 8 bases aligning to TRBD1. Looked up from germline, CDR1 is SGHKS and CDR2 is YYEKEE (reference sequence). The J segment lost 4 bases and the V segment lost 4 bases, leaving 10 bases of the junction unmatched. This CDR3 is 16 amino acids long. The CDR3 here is CASSGDRGHEYNEQFF. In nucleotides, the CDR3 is TGTGCCAGCAGCGGAGACAGGGGACACGAGTACAATGAGCAGTTCTTC.

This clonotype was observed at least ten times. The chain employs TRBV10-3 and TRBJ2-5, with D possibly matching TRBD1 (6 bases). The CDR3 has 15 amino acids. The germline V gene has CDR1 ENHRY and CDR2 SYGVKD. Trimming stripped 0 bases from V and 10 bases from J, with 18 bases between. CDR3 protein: CAISESRDTLGDQYF. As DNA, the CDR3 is TGTGCCATCAGTGAGTCTCGGGACACCCTGGGGGACCAGTACTTC.

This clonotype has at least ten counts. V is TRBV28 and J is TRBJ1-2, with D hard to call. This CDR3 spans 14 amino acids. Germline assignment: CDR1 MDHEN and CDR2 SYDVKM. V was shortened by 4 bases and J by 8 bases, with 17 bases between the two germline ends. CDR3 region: CASSSQYTLVGYTF. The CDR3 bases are TGTGCCAGCAGTTCCCAGTATACTCTTGTCGGCTACACCTTC.

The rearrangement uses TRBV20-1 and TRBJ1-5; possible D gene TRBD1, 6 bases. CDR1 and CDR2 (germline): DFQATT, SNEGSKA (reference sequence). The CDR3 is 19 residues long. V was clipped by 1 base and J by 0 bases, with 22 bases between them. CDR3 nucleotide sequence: TGCAGTGCTAGAGCACGCCCGAGGGGGGCAAAAACTAGCAATCAGCCCCAGCATTTT. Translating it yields CSARARPRGAKTSNQPQHF.

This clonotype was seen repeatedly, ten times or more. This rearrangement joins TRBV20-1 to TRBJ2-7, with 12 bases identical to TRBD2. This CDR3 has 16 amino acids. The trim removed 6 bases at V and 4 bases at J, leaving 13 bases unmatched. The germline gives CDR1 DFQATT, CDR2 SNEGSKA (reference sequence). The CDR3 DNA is TGCAGTGCAGGGACTAGCGGGCCGCATGTGAATTACGAGCAGTACTTC. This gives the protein CSAGTSGPHVNYEQYF.

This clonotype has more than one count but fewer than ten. The CDR3, as DNA: TGCGCCAGCAGTGGCACCTTAGCGTCGGGGCCGTACAATGAGCAGTTCTTC. The encoded protein is CASSGTLASGPYNEQFF. This sequence joins TRBV10-1 and TRBJ2-1, with D perhaps matching TRBD1 or TRBD2 (5 bases each). There are 17 residues in the CDR3. Looked up from germline, CDR1 is WNHNN and CDR2 is SYGVQD (reference sequence). Between the trimmed V and J ends, which lost 4 bases and 4 bases, there was a span of 20 bases.

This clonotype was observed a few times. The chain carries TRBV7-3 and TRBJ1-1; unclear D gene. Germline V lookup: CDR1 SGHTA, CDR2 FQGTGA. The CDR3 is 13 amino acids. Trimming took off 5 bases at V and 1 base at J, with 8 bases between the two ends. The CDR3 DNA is TGTGCCAGCAGCGAGAGGACGAACACTGAAGCTTTCTTT. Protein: CASSERTNTEAFF.

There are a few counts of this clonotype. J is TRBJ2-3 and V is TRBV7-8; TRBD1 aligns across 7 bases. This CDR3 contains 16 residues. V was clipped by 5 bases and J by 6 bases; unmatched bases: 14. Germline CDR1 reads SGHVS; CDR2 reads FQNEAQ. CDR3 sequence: CASSPRGGQKRDTQYF. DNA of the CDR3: TGTGCCAGCAGCCCGAGAGGGGGACAGAAGCGGGATACGCAGTATTTT. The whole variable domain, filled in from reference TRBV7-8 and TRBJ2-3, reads GAGVSQSPRYKVAKRGQDVALRCDPISGHVSLFWYQQALGQGPEFLTYFQNEAQLDKSGLPSDRFFAERPEGSVSTLKIQRTQQEDSAVYLCASSPRGGQKRDTQYFGPGTRLTVL.